This record concerns one T cell receptor (beta chain) sequence. Its antigen is as yet unknown. The sample is drawn from a study of vaccination effects on CD4 cells after COVID-19. In the study overall: As their vaccination, participants received two doses of either BNT162b2 or mRNA-1273. The study's findings and limits: Convalescent patients were scarce in the study, and it lacked early post-infection timepoints. Only 1 of 255 vaccine-induced clones from healthy vaccinees cross-reacted with common cold coronaviruses.

Only in-frame clones appear in the TCRdb table, and some are missing; sequencing was by immunoSEQ multiplex PCR. The repertoire has 78,000 or so clones, 78% of them found once; the top ten carry over 9.5%. Germline CDR1 reads GTSNPN; CDR2 reads SVGIG (reference sequence). The CDR3 sequence is 15 residues long. The V and J ends lost 4 bases and 5 bases respectively, with 19 bases between them. Sequencing followed a ViraFEST assay step that expanded antigen-specific CD4+ T cells with viral peptide pools. Isolating CD4+ T cells followed approximately 9 days of culture. According to the study, vaccine recipients showed no prior SARS-CoV-2 infection and negative nucleocapsid antibodies. The researchers cultured roughly 2.2 million PBMC per well with about 10 IU/ml IL-2 and 7.5 to 10 ug/ml peptides.

The source is a human donor who received a COVID-19 vaccine. The chain recombines TRBV30 with TRBJ2-3; D is perhaps TRBD1 (5 bases). The material was CD4+ T cells from PBMCs cultured with SARS-CoV-2 spike peptides, obtained before COVID-19 vaccination. DNA for the CDR3: TGTGCCTGGATTCAGTGGGGCCAAAAACGAGATACGCAGTATTTT. Translating it yields CAWIQWGQKRDTQYF.